Listed below are T cell receptor beta chains from one sample, sequenced in a study of blood T cell repertoires in COVID-19. Data came from immunoSEQ multiplex PCR; TCRdb stores just in-frame clones and leaves some out. The sample records 40,000 to 55,000 clones, around 80% being singletons. Sequenced: PBMCs or T cells enriched from blood (not recorded which). The receptors here all came from a woman aged 50 to 65 with acute COVID-19. Each CDR3 is given with its conserved first and last residue. The D gene is left open where the match is weak. A clone size is listed for some rows: how often the clone was seen (once, few, many), or a class if it is expanded.

d_call,v_call,clone_size,j_call,cdr3_aa,cdr3_nt
TRBD2,TRBV13,.,TRBJ2-7,CASSSSGFLYEQYF,TGTGCCAGCAGCTCTAGCGGGTTTCTCTACGAGCAGTACTTC
.,TRBV15,once,TRBJ2-1,CATSRDQEGNGEQFF,TGTGCCACCAGCAGAGATCAGGAGGGTAATGGAGAGCAGTTCTTC
.,TRBV3-1/TRBV3-2,.,TRBJ1-1,CASSLAGTNSLNTEAFF,TGTGCCAGCAGCCTCGCCGGGACAAATAGTCTGAACACTGAAGCTTTCTTT
.,TRBV19,.,TRBJ2-6,CASTEFRSGANVLTF,TGTGCCAGTACGGAGTTCCGCTCTGGGGCCAACGTCCTGACTTTC
TRBD1,TRBV6-5,.,TRBJ1-6,CASSSLDRGHSPLHF,TGTGCCAGCAGTTCCCTGGACAGGGGGCATTCACCCCTCCACTTT
.,TRBV6-5,once,TRBJ2-1,CASSLRESYNEQFF,TGTGCCAGCAGTCTCAGGGAATCCTACAATGAGCAGTTCTTC
.,TRBV18,.,TRBJ1-1,CASSPTNKDTEAFF,TGTGCCAGCTCACCAACTAACAAGGACACTGAAGCTTTCTTT
TRBD1,TRBV5-4,once,TRBJ1-2,CASSSRTGNYGYTF,TGTGCCAGCAGCTCGCGGACAGGGAACTATGGCTACACCTTC
.,TRBV4-1,.,TRBJ2-3,CASSQVPGDTDTQYF,TGCGCCAGCAGCCAAGTACCAGGGGACACAGATACGCAGTATTTT
.,TRBV3-1/TRBV3-2,.,TRBJ1-2,CASSQRGREEAGYTF,TGTGCCAGCAGCCAAAGAGGCCGGGAGGAGGCTGGCTACACCTTC
TRBD2,TRBV7-6,.,TRBJ2-4,CASSPGGTNPPIAKNIQYF,TGTGCCAGCAGTCCCGGGGGGACTAACCCCCCAATTGCCAAAAACATTCAGTACTTC
TRBD1,TRBV5-4,.,TRBJ2-3,CASSLTDRGRVDTQYF,TGTGCCAGCAGCCTTACGGACAGGGGGCGAGTAGATACGCAGTATTTT
TRBD1,TRBV5-1,.,TRBJ1-1,CASSLGGGRMNTEAFF,TGCGCCAGCAGCTTGGGAGGGGGCAGAATGAACACTGAAGCTTTCTTT
TRBD1,TRBV4-1,.,TRBJ1-6,CASSLSQGALNSPLHF,TGCGCCAGCAGCCTCTCACAGGGGGCGCTTAATTCACCCCTCCACTTT
.,TRBV27,.,TRBJ1-5,CASSTTGINQPQHF,TGTGCCAGCAGCACAACAGGGATCAATCAGCCCCAGCATTTT
TRBD2,TRBV19,.,TRBJ2-1,CASSRPSGGYNEQFF,TGTGCCAGTAGTAGGCCTAGCGGGGGTTACAATGAGCAGTTCTTC
.,TRBV18,few,TRBJ2-5,CASSRGVQETQYF,TGTGCCAGCTCACGGGGAGTCCAAGAGACCCAGTACTTC
TRBD2,TRBV10-1,.,TRBJ2-7,CASSESASGGSEQYF,TGCGCCAGCAGTGAGAGTGCCAGCGGGGGAAGCGAGCAGTACTTC
.,TRBV7-9,.,TRBJ2-7,CASSTSMRTYEQYF,TGTGCCAGCAGCACATCAATGAGGACCTACGAGCAGTACTTC
TRBD2,TRBV5-1,.,TRBJ2-1,CASSQIAGGPGIEQFF,TGCGCCAGCAGCCAAATAGCGGGGGGCCCCGGCATTGAGCAGTTCTTC
TRBD2,TRBV3-1/TRBV3-2,.,TRBJ2-3,CASSQPPGLAGDGTDTQYF,TGTGCCAGCAGCCAGCCACCGGGACTAGCGGGGGATGGGACAGATACGCAGTATTTT
.,TRBV11-3,.,TRBJ1-4,CASSLGQGNEKLFF,TGTGCCAGCAGCTTAGGTCAGGGGAATGAAAAACTGTTTTTT
TRBD1,TRBV7-9,few,TRBJ2-5,CASSLGSRGPRETQYF,TGTGCCAGCAGCTTGGGCTCCAGGGGGCCTAGGGAGACCCAGTACTTC
TRBD2,TRBV10-1,.,TRBJ2-1,CASSDGTSFSNEQFF,TGCGCCAGCAGTGACGGGACTAGTTTTAGCAATGAGCAGTTCTTC
TRBD1,TRBV18,.,TRBJ2-3,CASSPRRTGTGGTDTQYF,TGTGCCAGCTCACCACGAAGGACCGGGACAGGAGGCACAGATACGCAGTATTTT
TRBD2,TRBV2,.,TRBJ2-1,CASRRGGSSYNEQFF,TGTGCCAGCAGGCGCGGGGGGAGCTCCTACAATGAGCAGTTCTTC
TRBD2,TRBV5-1,once,TRBJ2-2,CASSPGLAGGTGELFF,TGCGCCAGCAGCCCAGGACTAGCGGGGGGTACCGGGGAGCTGTTTTTT
.,TRBV7-3,.,TRBJ1-3,CASSLGGMGNTIYF,TGTGCCAGCAGCTTAGGGGGGATGGGAAACACCATATATTTT
TRBD1,TRBV5-1,.,TRBJ1-3,CASRARDRDSGNTIYF,TGCGCCAGCAGGGCTAGGGACAGAGACTCTGGAAACACCATATATTTT
.,TRBV4-1,.,TRBJ1-2,CASSLGQGGNYGYTF,TGCGCCAGCAGCCTAGGGCAGGGAGGCAACTATGGCTACACCTTC
TRBD1,TRBV6-6,few,TRBJ1-2,CASRRTTAGTAYGYTF,TGTGCCAGCAGACGTACGACCGCCGGGACAGCCTATGGCTACACCTTC
TRBD1,TRBV9,.,TRBJ1-3,CASSVTDRAGNTIYF,TGTGCCAGCAGCGTAACGGACAGGGCTGGAAACACCATATATTTT
TRBD2,TRBV24-1,.,TRBJ2-2,CATSAGGTGELFF,TGTGCCACCAGTGCGGGGGGGACCGGGGAGCTGTTTTTT
.,TRBV21-1,.,TRBJ1-4,CASIRDRVDEKLFF,TGTGCCAGCATCCGGGACAGGGTAGATGAAAAACTGTTTTTT
TRBD1,TRBV7-6,few,TRBJ1-3,CASRTGLSGNTIYF,TGTGCCAGCAGGACAGGGCTATCGGGAAACACCATATATTTT
TRBD1,TRBV5-4,.,TRBJ2-2,CASSAGGTGTGELFF,TGTGCCAGCAGCGCAGGGGGCACAGGCACCGGGGAGCTGTTTTTT
.,TRBV5-1,.,TRBJ1-1,CASRKVYRGAMNTEAFF,TGCGCCAGCAGGAAAGTCTATAGGGGTGCAATGAACACTGAAGCTTTCTTT
TRBD1,TRBV9,.,TRBJ1-4,CASSGNRGKLFF,TGTGCCAGCAGCGGAAACAGGGGAAAACTGTTTTTT
.,TRBV5-1,.,TRBJ2-7,CASSLGGWEQYF,TGCGCCAGCAGCTTGGGAGGATGGGAGCAGTACTTC
TRBD1,TRBV10-3,.,TRBJ2-5,CAISSGQGQETQYF,TGTGCCATCAGTTCGGGACAGGGACAAGAGACCCAGTACTTC
.,TRBV11-2,.,TRBJ2-7,CASSLSRGFYEQYF,TGTGCCAGCAGCTTGTCCAGGGGCTTCTACGAGCAGTACTTC
TRBD2,TRBV29-1,.,TRBJ2-1,CSVEGTSGGAREQFF,TGCAGCGTTGAGGGGACTAGCGGGGGGGCCCGGGAGCAGTTCTTC
TRBD1,TRBV5-3,few,TRBJ1-5,CARSLGTGGEATNNQPQHF,TGTGCCAGAAGCTTGGGTACAGGGGGTGAGGCTACGAACAATCAGCCCCAGCATTTT
TRBD1,TRBV19,.,TRBJ1-4,CASSAGGTGNEKLFF,TGTGCCAGTAGTGCTGGCGGGACAGGGAATGAAAAACTGTTTTTT
.,TRBV3-1/TRBV3-2,.,TRBJ2-7,CASSRLAYEQYF,TGTGCCAGCAGCAGACTGGCCTACGAGCAGTACTTC
.,TRBV30,few,TRBJ1-1,CAWSRGMNTEAFF,TGTGCCTGGAGTAGGGGGATGAACACTGAAGCTTTCTTT
.,TRBV6-5,.,TRBJ2-2,CATRKGPGELFF,TGTGCCACCCGAAAGGGGCCCGGGGAGCTGTTTTTT
.,TRBV5-4,few,TRBJ2-1,CASSLYGSYNEQFF,TGTGCCAGCAGCTTATACGGCTCCTACAATGAGCAGTTCTTC
.,TRBV5-1,.,TRBJ2-5,CASSFNRQTRETQYF,TGCGCCAGCAGCTTTAACCGCCAAACCAGGGAGACCCAGTACTTC
TRBD1,TRBV5-1,few,TRBJ1-1,CASSLEPGQGRRNTEAFF,TGCGCCAGCAGCTTAGAACCGGGACAGGGTAGGAGGAACACTGAAGCTTTCTTT